One T cell receptor beta chain is described in this entry. Which antigen it targets is not known. No base quality values were provided; no much bigger clone lies one nucleotide off. The germline V gene encodes CDR1 LGHNT and CDR2 FRNRAP. Measured from the cysteine to the phenylalanine, the CDR3 is 15 residues long. Only the CDR3 region is kept as DNA, spanning 45 bases read in frame from base 1. A distance of 17 bases separates the germline ends of V and J, which lose 4 bases and 5 bases respectively. These data belong to a study of OX40 agonist ivuxolimab in advanced cancers. For context, the study as a whole: Ivuxolimab, which targeted the costimulatory receptor OX40 (CD134), was an agonistic, fully human IgG2 monoclonal antibody. Partial responses were achieved by three dose-escalation patients, of whom one had hepatocellular carcinoma and two had cutaneous melanoma. Intravenous ivuxolimab was administered to patients every 2 weeks at six dose levels: 0.01, 0.1, 0.3, 1.5, 3 and 10 mg/kg. Of the roughly 52 patients in dose escalation, 19 had hepatocellular carcinoma, around 15 had melanoma, 9 had renal cell carcinoma and 9 had head and neck cancer. A male proportion of 70% to 90% and a mean age of roughly 55 years, ranging from about 20 to 85, were recorded for the dose-escalation cohort. Peripheral TCRbeta sequencing aimed to test whether ivuxolimab altered TCR sequence diversity and caused clonal T-cell expansion. The monotherapy dose-escalation portion (N = 52 patients) of the phase I ivuxolimab trial is reported in the paper. Prior anti-PD-1, anti-PD-L1 or anti-CTLA-4 therapy was permitted, and checkpoint inhibitors had been received by about 37% of dose-escalation patients.

Beyond this particular receptor, the publication reports: In the 0.1-3.0 mg/kg groups, partial responders were among the patients with the lowest normalized peripheral clonal expansion, particularly in CD8+ T cells. Antigen specificity was not determined for the clonally expanded peripheral T cells. Clonal expansion of both CD4+ and CD8+ blood T cells was observed from baseline to week 6 at doses 0.1 to 3.0 mg/kg. Low levels of normalized T-cell clonal expansion were also seen in some patients who did not respond. After ivuxolimab, expanded clones were on average more numerous among CD8+ T cells than among CD4+ T cells.

For sequencing of the TCRbeta CDR3 region, genomic DNA was extracted from the sorted cells. TCRbeta CDR3 regions were sequenced using the immunoSEQ Assay. TCRdb re-hosts the immuneACCESS table, in-frame sequences only. Its copies lack some clones; in the studies checked, an unresolved V gene accounts for under half of them, and the cause for the rest is not known. For this sample the table gives over 80,000 clones, of which roughly 90% were detected only once. In total, the top ten clones hold around 5.2% of the sample. Patients with autoimmune disease history or receiving systemic immunosuppression were excluded from the trial. Peripheral blood for TCR sequencing was drawn from every dose cohort at baseline, at cycle 4 day 1 and at cycle 7 day 1. The samples were taken from a phase I, first-in-human, multicenter, open-label dose-escalation trial of ivuxolimab. Adults with locally advanced or metastatic melanoma, renal cell carcinoma, hepatocellular carcinoma or head and neck squamous cell carcinoma were enrolled in the trial. CD4+ and CD8+ T cells were sorted separately from peripheral blood before TCR sequencing.

The rearrangement combines TRBV12-5 with TRBJ2-5, and the D gene may be TRBD1, 6 bases matching. The origin of this receptor is an adult with an advanced solid tumor such as melanoma, head and neck, liver or kidney cancer. Here the sequenced sample was CD4+ or CD8+ T cells sorted from blood, taken in a trial of the OX40 agonist ivuxolimab. The CDR3 protein sequence reads: CASGSMGTRGETQYF. The DNA sequence is as follows: TGTGCTAGTGGTTCGATGGGGACGAGGGGGGAGACCCAGTACTTC.